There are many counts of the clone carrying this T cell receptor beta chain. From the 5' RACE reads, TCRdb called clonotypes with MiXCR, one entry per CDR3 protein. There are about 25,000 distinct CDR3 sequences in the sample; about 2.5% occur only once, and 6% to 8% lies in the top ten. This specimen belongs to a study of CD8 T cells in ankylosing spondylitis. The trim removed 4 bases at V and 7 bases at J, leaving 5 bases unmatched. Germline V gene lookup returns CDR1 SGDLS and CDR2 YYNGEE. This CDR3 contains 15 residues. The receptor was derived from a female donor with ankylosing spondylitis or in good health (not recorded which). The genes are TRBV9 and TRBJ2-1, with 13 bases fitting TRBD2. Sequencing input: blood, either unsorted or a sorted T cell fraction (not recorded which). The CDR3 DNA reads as TGTGCCAGCAGCACACTAGCGGGGGGGCAGAATGAGCAGTTCTTC. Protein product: CASSTLAGGQNEQFF.